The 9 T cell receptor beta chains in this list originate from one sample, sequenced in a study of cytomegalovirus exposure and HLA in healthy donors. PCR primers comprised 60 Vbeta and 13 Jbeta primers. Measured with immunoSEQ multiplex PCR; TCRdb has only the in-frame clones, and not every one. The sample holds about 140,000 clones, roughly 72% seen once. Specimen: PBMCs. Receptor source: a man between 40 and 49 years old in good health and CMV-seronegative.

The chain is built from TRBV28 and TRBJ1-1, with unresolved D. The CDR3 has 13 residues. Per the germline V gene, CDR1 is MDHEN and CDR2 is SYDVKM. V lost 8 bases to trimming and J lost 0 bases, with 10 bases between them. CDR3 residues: CASEPRLNTEAFF. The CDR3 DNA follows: TGTGCCAGCGAGCCCAGGTTGAACACTGAAGCTTTCTTT.

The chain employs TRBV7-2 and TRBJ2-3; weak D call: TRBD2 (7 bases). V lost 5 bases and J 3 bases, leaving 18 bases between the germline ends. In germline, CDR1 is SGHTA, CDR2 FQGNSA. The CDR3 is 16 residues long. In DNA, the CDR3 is TGTGCCAGCAGCCCGCTAGGGGGGGCCGGGACAGATACGCAGTATTTT. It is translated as CASSPLGGAGTDTQYF.

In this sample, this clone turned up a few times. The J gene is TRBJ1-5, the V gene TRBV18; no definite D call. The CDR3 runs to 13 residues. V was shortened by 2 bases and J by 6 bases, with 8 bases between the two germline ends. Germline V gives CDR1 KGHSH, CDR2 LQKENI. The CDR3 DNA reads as TGTGCCAGCTCACCAACACAAAGTCAGCCCCAGCATTTT. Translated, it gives CASSPTQSQPQHF.

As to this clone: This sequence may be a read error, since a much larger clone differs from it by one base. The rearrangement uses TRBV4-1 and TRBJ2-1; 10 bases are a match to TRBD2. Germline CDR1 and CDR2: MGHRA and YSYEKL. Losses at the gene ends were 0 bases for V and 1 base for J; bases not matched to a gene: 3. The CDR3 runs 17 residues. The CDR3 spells CASSQDPLAGSYNEQFF. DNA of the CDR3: TGCGCCAGCAGCCAAGATCCACTAGCGGGGTCCTACAATGAGCAGTTCTTC.

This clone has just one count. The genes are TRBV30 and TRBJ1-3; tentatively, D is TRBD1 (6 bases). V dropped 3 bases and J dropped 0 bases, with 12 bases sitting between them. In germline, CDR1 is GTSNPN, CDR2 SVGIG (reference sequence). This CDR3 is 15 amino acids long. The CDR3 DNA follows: TGTGCCTGGAGGCAGGACAGATTCTCTGGAAACACCATATATTTT. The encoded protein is CAWRQDRFSGNTIYF.

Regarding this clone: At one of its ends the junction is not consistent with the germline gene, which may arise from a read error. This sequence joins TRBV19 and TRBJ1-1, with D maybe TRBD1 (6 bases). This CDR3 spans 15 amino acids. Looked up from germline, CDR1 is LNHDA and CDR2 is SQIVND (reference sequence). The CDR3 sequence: CVSSILRGGSTEAFF. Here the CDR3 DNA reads TGTGTCAGTAGTATTCTCAGGGGAGGGAGCACTGAAGCTTTCTTT.

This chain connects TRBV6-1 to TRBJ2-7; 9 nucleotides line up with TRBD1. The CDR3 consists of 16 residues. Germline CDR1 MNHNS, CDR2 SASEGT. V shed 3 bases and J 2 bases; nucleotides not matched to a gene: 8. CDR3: CASSDPATGGTYEQYF. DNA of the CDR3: TGTGCCAGCAGTGATCCCGCGACAGGGGGAACCTACGAGCAGTACTTC.

The CDR3 here is CASSGTENEKLFF. The CDR3, as DNA: TGTGCCAGCAGCGGGACAGAAAATGAAAAACTGTTTTTT. The chain recombines TRBV9 with TRBJ1-4, with a weak D call TRBD1 (6 bases). The V end lost 3 bases, the J end lost 5 bases, and 8 bases lay between the germline ends. The CDR3 has 13 amino acids. The V gene's germline CDR1 is SGDLS and CDR2 YYNGEE. Combining the CDR3 with reference TRBV9 and TRBJ1-4 gives the whole variable domain DSGVTQTPKHLITATGQRVTLRCSPRSGDLSVYWYQQSLDQGLQFLIQYYNGEERAKGNILERFSAQQFPDLHSELNLSSLELGDSALYFCASSGTENEKLFFGSGTQLSVL.

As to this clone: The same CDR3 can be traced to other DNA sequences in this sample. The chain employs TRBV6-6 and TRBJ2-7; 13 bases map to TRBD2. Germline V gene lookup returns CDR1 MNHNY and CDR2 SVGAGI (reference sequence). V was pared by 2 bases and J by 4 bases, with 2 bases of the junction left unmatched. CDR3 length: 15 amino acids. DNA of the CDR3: TGTGCCAGCAGTTACCCGGGACTAGCGGGATACGAGCAGTACTTC. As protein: CASSYPGLAGYEQYF.